These 25 T cell receptor beta chains share one sample of origin, sequenced in a study of blood T cells in healthy people across ages. Alongside a J-beta primer mix, a sample-barcoded 5' primer served in a second PCR lasting roughly 7 to 12 cycles. Using its own MiXCR run on the 5' RACE reads, TCRdb lists one record per CDR3 protein. The sample contains 1.5 million to 1.8 million distinct CDR3 sequences, approximately 43% of which appear only once. Specimen: blood. Receptor source: a woman aged 18 to 35 in good health.

V usage is TRBV2 and J usage is TRBJ2-7; no clear D gene. The J call may not be correct, given that the DNA end is closer to TRBJ2-5. This CDR3 has 10 amino acids. CDR1 and CDR2 (germline): SNHLY, FYNNEI. For the CDR3, the DNA is TGTGCCACTCAGAGGGAGACCCAGTACTTC. As protein: CATQRETQYF.

J is TRBJ2-3 and V is TRBV5-1; D is uncertain. Per germline, CDR1 SGHRS and CDR2 YFSETQ. This CDR3 region has 15 residues. The germline V and J ends were trimmed by 0 bases and 0 bases, with 8 bases remaining between them. The CDR3 protein is CASSLAQTSTDTQYF. Here the CDR3 DNA reads TGCGCCAGCAGCTTGGCACAGACTAGCACAGATACGCAGTATTTT.

The chain couples TRBV12-3 or TRBV12-4 to TRBJ2-1; 9 bases are shared with TRBD1. V dropped 7 bases and J dropped 8; count of bases not matched to a gene: 9. This CDR3 comprises 14 residues. CDR3 DNA sequence: TGTGCCAGCATGTCGGGACAGGGAATCCATGAGCAGTTCTTC. Protein sequence: CASMSGQGIHEQFF.

V is TRBV20-1 and J is TRBJ2-5; D is tentatively TRBD1 or TRBD2 (5 bases each). Between the trimmed V and J ends, which lost 3 bases and 1 base, there was a span of 18 bases. CDR3 length: 16 residues. Germline CDR1 DFQATT, CDR2 SNEGSKA (reference sequence). The CDR3 region is CSASSGTGRLQETQYF. The CDR3 DNA follows: TGCAGTGCTAGTTCCGGGACGGGGCGCCTCCAAGAGACCCAGTACTTC.

CDR3 amino acids: CASSVAGGQSYHGYTF. In DNA form, the CDR3 reads TGTGCCAGCAGCGTAGCGGGAGGACAGTCCTATCATGGCTACACCTTC. This chain links TRBV9 with TRBJ1-2, with D perhaps matching TRBD1 (6 bases). The V gene lost 0 bases and the J gene lost 6 bases, with 18 bases spanning the gap. This CDR3 contains 16 residues. Germline values: CDR1 SGDLS, CDR2 YYNGEE.

This clonotype occurred once. This may arise from a read error, as a much more abundant clone is one base away. The chain has TRBV7-2 and TRBJ1-5; D uncertain. Germline loops: CDR1 SGHTA, CDR2 FQGNSA. This CDR3 is built from 15 residues. DNA of the CDR3: TGTGCCAGCAACTTAGTTTTGGGAAGCAATCAGCCCCAGCATTTT. Translating it yields CASNLVLGSNQPQHF.

The chain couples TRBV5-6 to TRBJ2-2, with 8 positions matching TRBD1. Per germline, CDR1 SGHDT and CDR2 YYEEEE. The CDR3 is made up of 18 amino acids. J gave up 4 bases and V 0 bases, and 11 bases lay outside the gene matches. DNA for the CDR3: TGTGCCAGCAGCTTGGTTCAGGGGGCGACCTTATCCACCGGGGAGCTGTTTTTT. Amino acid sequence: CASSLVQGATLSTGELFF.

This clonotype has just a few counts. The CDR3 nucleotides read TGTGCCAGCAGCTTTCTCGGGTTCGACAATGAGCAGTTCTTC. Translated: CASSFLGFDNEQFF. The J gene is TRBJ2-1, the V gene TRBV7-2; D not resolved. This CDR3 spans 14 amino acids. From germline, CDR1 is SGHTA and CDR2 FQGNSA. The V gene lost 3 bases and the J gene lost 5 bases, with 11 bases spanning the gap.

This clonotype was recorded a few times. The chain employs TRBV12-3 or TRBV12-4 and TRBJ2-1; 14 bases align to TRBD2. This CDR3 is built from 15 residues. V was pared by 5 bases and J by 7 bases, with 4 bases of the junction left unmatched. CDR3 protein: CASSAGTSGRNEQFF. As DNA, the CDR3 is TGTGCCAGCAGTGCCGGGACTAGCGGGAGAAATGAGCAGTTCTTC.

This clonotype was seen a few times. V gene TRBV20-1 combines with J gene TRBJ2-7, with D unclear. The germline V gene encodes CDR1 DFQATT and CDR2 SNEGSKA (reference sequence). This CDR3 has 14 amino acids. Trimming stripped 5 bases from V and 0 bases from J, with 14 bases between. In DNA form, the CDR3 reads TGCAGTGCTTTTACAAGGCCCAGCTCCTACGAGCAGTACTTC. As protein: CSAFTRPSSYEQYF.

This clonotype was found a few times. This chain uses TRBV20-1 with TRBJ1-2; TRBD1 matches 7 bases. This CDR3 is built from 13 residues. Germline loops: CDR1 DFQATT, CDR2 SNEGSKA (reference sequence). With V trimmed by 3 bases and J by 4 bases, 5 bases remained unmatched. The CDR3 DNA is TGCAGTGCTAGGGACAGGACCGTCTATGGCTACACCTTC. It codes for CSARDRTVYGYTF.

The rearrangement joins TRBV18 to TRBJ2-1; TRBD2 matches 9 bases. Per the germline V gene, CDR1 is KGHSH and CDR2 is LQKENI. The CDR3 has 14 residues. After removal of 3 bases from V and 9 bases from J, the junction contained 6 bases not matched to a gene. CDR3 DNA sequence: TGTGCCAGCTCACCTCCGGGACTAGCCACTGAGCAGTTCTTC. Translated: CASSPPGLATEQFF.

The rearrangement links TRBV20-1 to TRBJ1-2; TRBD1 agrees at 9 bases. The CDR3 has 14 amino acids. The germline V gene encodes CDR1 DFQATT and CDR2 SNEGSKA (reference sequence). The CDR3 reads CSAPRDRVNYGYTF. CDR3 DNA: TGCAGCGCCCCCCGGGACAGGGTTAACTATGGCTACACCTTC.

The rearrangement uses TRBV6-1 and TRBJ1-2; D is perhaps TRBD1 (5 bases). The V gene's germline CDR1 is MNHNS and CDR2 SASEGT. Trimming cost V 3 bases and J 5 bases, with 16 bases left between them. The CDR3 consists of 15 residues. The CDR3 spells CASSDPRGSAYGYTF. In DNA, the CDR3 is TGTGCCAGCAGTGACCCTAGGGGATCAGCTTATGGCTACACCTTC.

V and J are TRBV28 and TRBJ2-7; possible D gene TRBD1, 6 bases. This CDR3 has 14 amino acids. In germline, CDR1 is MDHEN, CDR2 SYDVKM. Trimming stripped 6 bases from V and 6 bases from J, with 18 bases between. In nucleotides, the CDR3 is TGTGCCAGCAGGTACAGGGTAGGAACCTCCGAGCAGTACTTC. It translates to CASRYRVGTSEQYF.

In its sample, this clonotype was seen many times. V gene TRBV3-1 combines with J gene TRBJ1-2; D not resolved. The CDR3 length is 13 residues. Germline-derived CDR1 and CDR2 are LGHDT and YNNKEL (reference sequence). The V end was cut by 3 bases, the J end by 1 base, with 6 bases between. CDR3 region: CASSHFRNYGYTF. The CDR3 bases are TGTGCCAGCAGCCATTTCCGTAACTATGGCTACACCTTC.

The rearrangement links TRBV29-1 to TRBJ1-1; no definite D call. V was pared by 7 bases and J by 0 bases, with 9 bases between. Germline CDR1 and CDR2: SQVTM and ANQGSEA. The CDR3 totals 12 residues. For the CDR3, the DNA is TGCAGCGCCCAAAAATTGAACACTGAAGCTTTCTTT. It is translated as CSAQKLNTEAFF.

This clonotype turned up a few times. The CDR3 DNA follows: TGTGCCAGCACCCCCCAGGGGGGGTTCAATCAGCCCCAGCATTTT. Amino acid sequence: CASTPQGGFNQPQHF. The rearrangement uses TRBV6-6 and TRBJ1-5; 7 bases map to TRBD1. The CDR3 is 15 amino acids. The germline V gene encodes CDR1 MNHNY and CDR2 SVGAGI (reference sequence). V trimming: 7 bases; J trimming: 3 bases; junction bases outside the gene matches: 9.

This clonotype was observed a handful of times. The rearrangement links TRBV30 to TRBJ2-7; perhaps D is TRBD1 or TRBD2 (6 bases each). This CDR3 has 15 residues. V lost 0 bases to trimming and J lost 1 base, with 13 bases between them. CDR1 and CDR2 from the germline V gene are GTSNPN and SVGIG (reference sequence). The CDR3 DNA reads TGTGCCTGGAGTGTAGGAGGGGGGAGATCCTACGAGCAGTACTTC. Translation: CAWSVGGGRSYEQYF. Combining the CDR3 with reference TRBV30 and TRBJ2-7 gives the whole variable domain SQTIHQWPATLVQPVGSPLSLECTVEGTSNPNLYWYRQAAGRGLQLLFYSVGIGQISSEVPQNLSASRPQDRQFILSSKKLLLSDSGFYLCAWSVGGGRSYEQYFGPGTRLTVT.

Only a few counts were recorded for this clonotype. This chain links TRBV7-2 with TRBJ2-3; the match to TRBD1 covers 7 bases. Germline CDR1 SGHTA, CDR2 FQGNSA. This CDR3 spans 15 amino acids. Trimming took 6 bases from V and 2 from J; bases not matched to a gene: 8. The CDR3, as DNA: TGTGCCAGCAGTTCCGACAGGGTGTTCACAGATACGCAGTATTTT. Its translation is CASSSDRVFTDTQYF. Drawing the rest from reference TRBV7-2 and TRBJ2-3, the complete variable domain is GAGVSQSPSNKVTEKGKDVELRCDPISGHTALYWYRQSLGQGLEFLIYFQGNSAPDKSGLPSDRFSAERTGGSVSTLTIQRTQQEDSAVYLCASSSDRVFTDTQYFGPGTRLTVL.

This clonotype was detected only a few times. The genes are TRBV25-1 and TRBJ1-2; D is perhaps TRBD1 (6 bases). This CDR3 comprises 13 residues. Trimming took off 7 bases at V and 3 bases at J, with 12 bases between the two ends. Germline assignment: CDR1 MGHDK and CDR2 SYGVNS. CDR3: CASKGRGYYGYTF. CDR3 bases: TGTGCCAGCAAGGGCAGGGGATACTATGGCTACACCTTC.

This clonotype was detected a few times. The J gene is TRBJ1-4, the V gene TRBV20-1, with 9 bases lining up with TRBD1. This CDR3 is built from 16 residues. J gave up 6 bases and V 6 bases, and 14 bases lay outside the gene matches. CDR1 is DFQATT, CDR2 SNEGSKA, per germline (reference sequence). For the CDR3, the DNA is TGCAGTGCACAATCCGGGACAGGGTACATCTATGAAAAACTGTTTTTT. It codes for CSAQSGTGYIYEKLFF.

This chain connects TRBV7-9 to TRBJ1-3, with no clear D. CDR1 and CDR2 (germline): SEHNR, FQNEAQ (reference sequence). V was pared by 7 bases and J by 7 bases, with 14 bases between. This CDR3 comprises 13 residues. This CDR3 reads CASTPVFGNTIYF. For the CDR3, the DNA is TGTGCCAGCACCCCGGTGTTCGGGAACACCATATATTTT.

The table lists this clonotype with a few counts. The chain recombines TRBV4-3 with TRBJ1-5; D is ambiguous. CDR3 length: 13 residues. Trimming left V 0 bases short and J 3 bases short, with 3 bases between. Germline V lookup: CDR1 LGHNA, CDR2 YSLEER. CDR3 sequence (DNA): TGCGCCAGCAGCCAAGAGATCAATCAGCCCCAGCATTTT. Protein product: CASSQEINQPQHF.

This chain joins TRBV10-3 and TRBJ2-5, with D unresolved. CDR3 length equals 15 residues. Trimming took 3 bases from V and 4 from J, leaving 15 bases between them. Per the germline V gene, CDR1 is ENHRY and CDR2 is SYGVKD. CDR3 nucleotide sequence: TGTGCCATCAGTGACATCAACCTGAGGTCAGAGACCCAGTACTTC. Its translation is CAISDINLRSETQYF.